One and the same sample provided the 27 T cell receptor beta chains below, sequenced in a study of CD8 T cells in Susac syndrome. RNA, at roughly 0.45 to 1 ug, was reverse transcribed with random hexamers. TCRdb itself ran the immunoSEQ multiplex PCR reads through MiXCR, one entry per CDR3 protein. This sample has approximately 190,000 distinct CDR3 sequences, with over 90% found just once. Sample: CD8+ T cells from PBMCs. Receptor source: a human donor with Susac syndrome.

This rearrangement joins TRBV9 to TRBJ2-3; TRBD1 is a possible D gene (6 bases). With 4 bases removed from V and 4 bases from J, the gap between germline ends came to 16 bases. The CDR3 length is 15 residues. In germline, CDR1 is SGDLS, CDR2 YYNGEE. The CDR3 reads CASSPGDTASDTQYF. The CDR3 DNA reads TGTGCCAGCAGCCCCGGGGACACTGCATCAGATACGCAGTATTTT.

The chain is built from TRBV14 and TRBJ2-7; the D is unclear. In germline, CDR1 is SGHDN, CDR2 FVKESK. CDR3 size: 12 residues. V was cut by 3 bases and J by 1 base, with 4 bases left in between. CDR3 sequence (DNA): TGTGCCAGCAGCCATTTGTCCTACGAGCAGTACTTC. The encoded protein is CASSHLSYEQYF. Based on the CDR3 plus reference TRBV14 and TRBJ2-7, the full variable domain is EAGVTQFPSHSVIEKGQTVTLRCDPISGHDNLYWYRRVMGKEIKFLLHFVKESKQDESGMPNNRFLAERTGGTYSTLKVQPAELEDSGVYFCASSHLSYEQYFGPGTRLTVT.

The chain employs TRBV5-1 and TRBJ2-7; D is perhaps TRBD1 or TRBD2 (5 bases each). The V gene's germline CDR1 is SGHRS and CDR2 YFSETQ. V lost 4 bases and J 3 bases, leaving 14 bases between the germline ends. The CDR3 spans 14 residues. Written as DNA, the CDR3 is TGCGCCAGCAGCCTAACGGGACGGGGCTACGAGCAGTACTTC. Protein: CASSLTGRGYEQYF.

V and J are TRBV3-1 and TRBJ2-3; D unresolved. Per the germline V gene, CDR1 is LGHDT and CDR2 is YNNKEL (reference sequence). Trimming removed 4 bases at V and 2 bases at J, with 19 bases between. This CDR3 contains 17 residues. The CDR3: CASSPKTRLTFTDTQYF. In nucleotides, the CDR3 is TGTGCCAGCAGCCCGAAGACGAGGTTGACTTTCACAGATACGCAGTATTTT.

In DNA form, the CDR3 reads TGTGCCAGCAGTGAAGCTCCAGGGTCAAACGAGCAGTACTTC. It encodes CASSEAPGSNEQYF. The chain couples TRBV6-1 to TRBJ2-7, with D perhaps matching TRBD1 (5 bases). The CDR3 contains 14 residues. Deletions cut 0 bases from V and 5 bases from J, with 11 bases between. Germline loops: CDR1 MNHNS, CDR2 SASEGT.

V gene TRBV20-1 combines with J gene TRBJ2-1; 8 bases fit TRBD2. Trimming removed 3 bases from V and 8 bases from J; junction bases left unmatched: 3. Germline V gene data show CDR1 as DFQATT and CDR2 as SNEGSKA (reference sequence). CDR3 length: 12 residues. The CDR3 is CSARGTRYEQFF. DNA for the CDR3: TGCAGTGCTAGGGGGACTAGGTATGAGCAGTTCTTC.

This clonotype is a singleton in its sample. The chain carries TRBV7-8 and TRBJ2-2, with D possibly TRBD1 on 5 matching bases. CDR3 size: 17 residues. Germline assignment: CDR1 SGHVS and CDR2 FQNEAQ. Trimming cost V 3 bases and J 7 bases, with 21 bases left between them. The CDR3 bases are TGTGCCAGCAGCTTCAGGCTACGGACATTATCGGTCGGGGAGCTGTTTTTT. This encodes CASSFRLRTLSVGELFF.

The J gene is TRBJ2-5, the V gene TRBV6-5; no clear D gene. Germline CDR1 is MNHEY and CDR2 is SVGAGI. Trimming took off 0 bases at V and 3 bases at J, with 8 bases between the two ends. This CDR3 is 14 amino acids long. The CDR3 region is CASSYSGVKETQYF. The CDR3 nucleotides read TGTGCCAGCAGTTACTCAGGAGTAAAAGAGACCCAGTACTTC.

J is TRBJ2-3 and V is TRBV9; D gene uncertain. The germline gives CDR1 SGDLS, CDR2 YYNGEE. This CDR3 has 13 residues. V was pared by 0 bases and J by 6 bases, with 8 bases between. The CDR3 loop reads CASSVEADDTQYF. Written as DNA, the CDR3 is TGTGCCAGCAGCGTAGAGGCTGACGATACGCAGTATTTT.

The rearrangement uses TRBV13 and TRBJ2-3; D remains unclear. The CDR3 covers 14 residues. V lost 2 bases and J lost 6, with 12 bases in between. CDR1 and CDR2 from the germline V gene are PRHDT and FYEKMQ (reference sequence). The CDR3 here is CASSLSPNVDTQYF. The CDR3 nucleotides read TGTGCCAGCAGCTTAAGCCCGAACGTCGATACGCAGTATTTT. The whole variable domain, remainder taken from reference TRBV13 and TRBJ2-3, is AAGVIQSPRHLIKEKRETATLKCYPIPRHDTVYWYQQGPGQDPQFLISFYEKMQSDKGSIPDRFSAQQFSDYHSELNMSSLELGDSALYFCASSLSPNVDTQYFGPGTRLTVL.

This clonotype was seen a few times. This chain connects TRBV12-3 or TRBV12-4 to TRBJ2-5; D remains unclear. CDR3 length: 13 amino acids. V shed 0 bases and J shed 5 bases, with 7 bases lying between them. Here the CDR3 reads CASSLAGRETQYF. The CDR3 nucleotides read TGTGCCAGCAGTTTAGCTGGGCGGGAGACCCAGTACTTC.

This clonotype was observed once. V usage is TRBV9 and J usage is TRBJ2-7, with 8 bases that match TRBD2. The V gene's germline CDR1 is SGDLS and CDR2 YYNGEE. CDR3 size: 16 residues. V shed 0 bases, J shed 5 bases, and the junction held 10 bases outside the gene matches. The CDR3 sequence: CASSVGNGGALDEQYF. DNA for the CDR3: TGTGCCAGCAGCGTAGGGAACGGGGGGGCACTCGACGAGCAGTACTTC.

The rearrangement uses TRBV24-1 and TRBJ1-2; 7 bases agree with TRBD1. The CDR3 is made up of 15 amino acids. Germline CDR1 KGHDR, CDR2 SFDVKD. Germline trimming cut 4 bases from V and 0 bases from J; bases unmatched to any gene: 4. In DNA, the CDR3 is TGTGCCACCAGTGAGGGGACAGAAACTAACTATGGCTACACCTTC. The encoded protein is CATSEGTETNYGYTF.

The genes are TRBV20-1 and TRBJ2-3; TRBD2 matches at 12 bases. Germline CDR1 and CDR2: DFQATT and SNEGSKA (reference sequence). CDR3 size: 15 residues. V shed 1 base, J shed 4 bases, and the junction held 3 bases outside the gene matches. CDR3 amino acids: CSARGLAGVADTQYF. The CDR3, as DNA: TGCAGTGCTAGAGGACTAGCGGGAGTCGCAGATACGCAGTATTTT.

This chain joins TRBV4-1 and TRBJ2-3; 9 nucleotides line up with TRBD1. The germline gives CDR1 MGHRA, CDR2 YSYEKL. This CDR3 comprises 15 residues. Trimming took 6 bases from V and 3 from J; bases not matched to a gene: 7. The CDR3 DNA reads TGCGCCAGCAGGCTAGACAGGGGGAGAACAGATACGCAGTATTTT. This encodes CASRLDRGRTDTQYF.

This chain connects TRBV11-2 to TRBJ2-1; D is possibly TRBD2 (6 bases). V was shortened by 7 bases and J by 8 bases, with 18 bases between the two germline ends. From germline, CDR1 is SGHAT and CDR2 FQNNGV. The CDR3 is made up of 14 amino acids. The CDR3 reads CASTPGTRADEQFF. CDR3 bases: TGTGCCAGCACCCCCGGGACTCGGGCGGATGAGCAGTTCTTC.

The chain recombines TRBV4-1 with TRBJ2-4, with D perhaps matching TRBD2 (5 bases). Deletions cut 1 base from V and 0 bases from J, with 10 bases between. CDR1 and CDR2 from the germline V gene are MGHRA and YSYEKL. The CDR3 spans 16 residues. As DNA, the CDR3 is TGCGCCAGCAGCCAAGTCGGGGTCGTAGCCAAAAACATTCAGTACTTC. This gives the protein CASSQVGVVAKNIQYF.

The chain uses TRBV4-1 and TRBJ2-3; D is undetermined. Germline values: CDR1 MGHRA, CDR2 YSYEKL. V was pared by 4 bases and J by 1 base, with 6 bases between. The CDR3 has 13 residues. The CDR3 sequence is CASSPVGTDTQYF. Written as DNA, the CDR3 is TGCGCCAGCAGCCCCGTCGGCACAGATACGCAGTATTTT.

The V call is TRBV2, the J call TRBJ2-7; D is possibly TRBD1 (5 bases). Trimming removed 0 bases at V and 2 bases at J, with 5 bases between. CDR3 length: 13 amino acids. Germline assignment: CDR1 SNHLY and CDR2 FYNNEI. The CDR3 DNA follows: TGTGCCAGCAGTGAAGCAGGGGCCTACGAGCAGTACTTC. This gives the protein CASSEAGAYEQYF.

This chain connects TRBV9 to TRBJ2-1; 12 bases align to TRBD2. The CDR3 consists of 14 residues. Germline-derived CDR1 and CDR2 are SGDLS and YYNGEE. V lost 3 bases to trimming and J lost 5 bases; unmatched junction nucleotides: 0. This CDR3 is CASSASGGDNEQFF. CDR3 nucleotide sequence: TGTGCCAGCAGCGCTAGCGGGGGGGACAATGAGCAGTTCTTC.

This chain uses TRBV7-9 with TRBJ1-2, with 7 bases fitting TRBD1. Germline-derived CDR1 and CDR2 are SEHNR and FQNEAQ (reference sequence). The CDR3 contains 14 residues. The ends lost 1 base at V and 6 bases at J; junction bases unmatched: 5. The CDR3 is CASSLDEGAHGYTF. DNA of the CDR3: TGTGCCAGCAGCTTAGATGAGGGGGCCCATGGCTACACCTTC.

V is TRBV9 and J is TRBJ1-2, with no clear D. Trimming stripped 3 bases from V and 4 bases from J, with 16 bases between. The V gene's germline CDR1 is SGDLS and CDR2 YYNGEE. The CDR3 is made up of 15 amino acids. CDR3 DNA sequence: TGTGCCAGCAGCGCCGATAGTAGCGGGGTCTATGGCTACACCTTC. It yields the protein CASSADSSGVYGYTF.

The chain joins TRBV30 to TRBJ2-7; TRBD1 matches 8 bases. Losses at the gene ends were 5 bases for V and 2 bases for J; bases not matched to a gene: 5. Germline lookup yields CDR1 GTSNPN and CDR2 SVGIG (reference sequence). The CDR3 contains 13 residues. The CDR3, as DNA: TGTGCCTGGGACAGGGGAAGGCCCTACGAGCAGTACTTC. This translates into CAWDRGRPYEQYF.

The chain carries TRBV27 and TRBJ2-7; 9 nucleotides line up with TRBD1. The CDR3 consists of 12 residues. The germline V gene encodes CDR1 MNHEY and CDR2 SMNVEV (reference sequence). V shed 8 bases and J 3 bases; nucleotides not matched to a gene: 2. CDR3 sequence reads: CASADRGYEQYF. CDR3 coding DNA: TGTGCCAGCGCGGACAGGGGCTACGAGCAGTACTTC.

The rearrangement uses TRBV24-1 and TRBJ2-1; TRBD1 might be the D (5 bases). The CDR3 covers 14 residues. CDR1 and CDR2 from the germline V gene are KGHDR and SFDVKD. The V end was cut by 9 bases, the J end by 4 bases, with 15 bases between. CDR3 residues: CATDPGQGYNEQFF. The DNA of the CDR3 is TGTGCCACCGATCCCGGCCAGGGTTACAATGAGCAGTTCTTC.

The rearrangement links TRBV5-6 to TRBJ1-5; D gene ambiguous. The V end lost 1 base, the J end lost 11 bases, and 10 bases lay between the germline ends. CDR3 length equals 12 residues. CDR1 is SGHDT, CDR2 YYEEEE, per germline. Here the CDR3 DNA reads TGTGCCAGCAGCTTGAGGGCGGGGTCCCAGCATTTT. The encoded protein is CASSLRAGSQHF.

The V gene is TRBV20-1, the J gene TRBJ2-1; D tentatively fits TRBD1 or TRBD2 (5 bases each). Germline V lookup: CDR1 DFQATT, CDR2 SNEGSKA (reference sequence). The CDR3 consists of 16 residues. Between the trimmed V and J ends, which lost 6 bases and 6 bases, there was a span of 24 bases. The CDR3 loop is CSATGTMELFGNEQFF. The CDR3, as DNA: TGCAGTGCAACGGGGACGATGGAGCTTTTCGGCAATGAGCAGTTCTTC.